The 12 T cell receptor beta chains presented below share a single source sample, sequenced in a study of vaccination effects on CD4 cells after COVID-19. The method was immunoSEQ multiplex PCR; TCRdb's version includes in-frame clones alone and lacks a portion of them. The table records 40,000 to 45,000 clones, 76% of them present only once. For these TCRs, the target antigens are not known. Researchers isolated CD4+ T cells once less than twelve days of culture had elapsed. This person caught SARS-CoV-2 sometime from March to December 2020, and PCR testing confirmed the infection. Either the BNT162b2 or mRNA-1273 vaccine was given to participants in two doses. Source: CD4+ T cells from PBMCs cultured without peptide, taken after COVID-19 vaccination. The source is a human donor who had a prior SARS-CoV-2 infection.

This chain uses TRBV30 with TRBJ1-5; 8 bases agree with TRBD1. This CDR3 comprises 14 residues. Losses at the gene ends were 8 bases for V and 1 base for J; bases not matched to a gene: 7. Germline-derived CDR1 and CDR2 are GTSNPN and SVGIG (reference sequence). CDR3 protein: CAGNTGGSNQPQHF. The CDR3 DNA follows: TGTGCCGGAAATACAGGGGGGAGCAATCAGCCCCAGCATTTT.

The genes are TRBV11-3 and TRBJ2-5; 10 bases align to TRBD2. Germline V gives CDR1 SGHNT, CDR2 YENEEA. V shed 2 bases, J shed 5 bases, and the junction held 8 bases outside the gene matches. This CDR3 comprises 16 residues. The CDR3 nucleotides are TGTGCCAGCAGCTTAAGGGCTAGCGGGAGTGTGGAGACCCAGTACTTC. Translation: CASSLRASGSVETQYF.

The chain recombines TRBV7-2 with TRBJ2-3; 7 positions match TRBD2. The CDR3 consists of 17 residues. V was pared by 5 bases and J by 2 bases, with 13 bases of the junction left unmatched. Germline CDR1 reads SGHTA; CDR2 reads FQGNSA. CDR3 sequence reads: CASSARQKRGYTDTQYF. CDR3 DNA sequence: TGTGCCAGCAGCGCTCGCCAGAAGCGGGGCTACACAGATACGCAGTATTTT.

The rearrangement joins TRBV4-1 to TRBJ1-2; TRBD1 might be the D (6 bases). Germline values: CDR1 MGHRA, CDR2 YSYEKL. V shed 0 bases and J shed 0 bases, with 17 bases lying between them. This CDR3 contains 18 residues. The CDR3 region is CASSQEGFWTETNYGYTF. CDR3 in DNA: TGCGCCAGCAGCCAAGAAGGATTCTGGACAGAAACTAACTATGGCTACACCTTC.

The sample holds one count of this clone. The chain recombines TRBV29-1 with TRBJ1-4; D remains unclear. The germline gives CDR1 SQVTM, CDR2 ANQGSEA. Trimming removed 2 bases at V and 6 bases at J, with 10 bases between. There are 13 residues in the CDR3. CDR3 region: CSVEMGGDEKLFF. Written as DNA, the CDR3 is TGCAGCGTTGAAATGGGCGGGGATGAAAAACTGTTTTTT.

The J gene is TRBJ2-2, the V gene TRBV6-5; D possibly matches TRBD1 or TRBD2 (6 bases each). The CDR3 runs to 13 residues. V was shortened by 6 bases and J by 6 bases, with 11 bases between the two germline ends. Germline V gene data show CDR1 as MNHEY and CDR2 as SVGAGI. This chain's CDR3 is CASSWRGSGELFF. As DNA, the CDR3 is TGTGCCAGCAGCTGGAGGGGGTCCGGGGAGCTGTTTTTT.

This clone appeared once. The genes are TRBV19 and TRBJ2-7; TRBD1 matches 10 bases. V lost 2 bases and J lost 5; bases outside the gene matches: 9. The CDR3 has 16 amino acids. Germline assignment: CDR1 LNHDA and CDR2 SQIVND (reference sequence). The CDR3 DNA is TGTGCCAGTAGTATAATCGCCGGGACAGGGGACAACGAGCAGTACTTC. Translating it yields CASSIIAGTGDNEQYF.

The J gene is TRBJ1-5, the V gene TRBV12-5; D not certain. The V gene's germline CDR1 is LGHNT and CDR2 FRNRAP. V lost 0 bases to trimming and J lost 0 bases, with 12 bases between them. The CDR3 has 17 amino acids. Here the CDR3 reads CASGLVPGFYSNQPQHF. The CDR3 region has the DNA TGTGCTAGTGGTTTGGTTCCGGGATTTTATAGCAATCAGCCCCAGCATTTT.

The chain links TRBV2 to TRBJ1-1, with no clear D. The CDR3 spans 14 residues. Looked up from germline, CDR1 is SNHLY and CDR2 is FYNNEI. With 2 bases removed from V and 5 bases from J, the gap between germline ends came to 12 bases. The CDR3 protein is CASSERVGLTEAFF. Written as DNA, the CDR3 is TGTGCCAGCAGTGAAAGGGTTGGACTAACTGAAGCTTTCTTT. Variable domain in full (rest from reference TRBV2 and TRBJ1-1): EPEVTQTPSHQVTQMGQEVILRCVPISNHLYFYWYRQILGQKVEFLVSFYNNEISEKSEIFDDQFSVERPDGSNFTLKIRSTKLEDSAMYFCASSERVGLTEAFFGQGTRLTVV.

This clone was observed once. The chain joins TRBV6-5 to TRBJ2-3; D is undetermined. Germline V gives CDR1 MNHEY, CDR2 SVGAGI. V dropped 0 bases and J dropped 1 base, with 5 bases sitting between them. The CDR3 is 14 residues long. This CDR3 reads CASSYSDGTDTQYF. The CDR3 coding sequence is TGTGCCAGCAGTTACTCCGACGGCACAGATACGCAGTATTTT.

The chain couples TRBV6-5 to TRBJ1-1, with D maybe TRBD1 (5 bases). There are 14 residues in the CDR3. The V end was cut by 2 bases, the J end by 4 bases, with 11 bases between. Germline loops: CDR1 MNHEY, CDR2 SVGAGI. Here the CDR3 DNA reads TGTGCCAGCAGTTACGGGGGGTTGAGCACTGAAGCTTTCTTT. This gives the protein CASSYGGLSTEAFF.

This clone rates as medium-sized. The chain couples TRBV30 to TRBJ1-2; tentatively, D is TRBD1 (5 bases). This CDR3 spans 11 amino acids. CDR1 and CDR2 from the germline V gene are GTSNPN and SVGIG (reference sequence). V lost 4 bases and J lost 9, with 12 bases in between. This chain's CDR3 is CAWTWGGSYTF. The DNA for the CDR3 is TGTGCCTGGACCTGGGGGGGGAGCTACACCTTC. The full variable domain, rest sourced from reference TRBV30 and TRBJ1-2, is SQTIHQWPATLVQPVGSPLSLECTVEGTSNPNLYWYRQAAGRGLQLLFYSVGIGQISSEVPQNLSASRPQDRQFILSSKKLLLSDSGFYLCAWTWGGSYTFGSGTRLTVV.